One and the same sample provided the 21 T cell receptor beta chains below, sequenced in a study of shared clonotypes between healthy human individuals (TCRdb year 2020). Libraries were built with the immunoSEQ multiplex PCR assay. As stored in TCRdb, this immuneACCESS dataset retains in-frame rearrangements with V and J assigned. A fraction of the clones does not appear; measured against another copy, unresolved V genes explain less than half of the discrepancy, and the remainder lacks a known reason. The sample has approximately 2,000,000 clones on record, just under 95% of them singletons. Jointly, the top ten make up 0.3% to 0.45% of the sample. Sequenced sample: naive CD4+ T cells from PBMCs. The cell subset or site label on this specimen signifies: CD45RA+ positively selected. Source of these receptors: a man aged 18 to 30 in good health. Some clones in this sample may be carry-over from other donors' samples.

In this sample, this clone turned up once. The CDR3 loop is CASSLYPPSYNEQFF. CDR3 nucleotide sequence: TGTGCCAGCAGCTTGTATCCACCCTCCTACAATGAGCAGTTCTTC. The V call is TRBV5-6, the J call TRBJ2-1, with D hard to call. The V gene's germline CDR1 is SGHDT and CDR2 YYEEEE. This CDR3 has 15 residues. V was pared by 1 base and J by 0 bases, with 8 bases between.

To note about this clone: Other DNA variants within this sample encode the same CDR3. The CDR3 DNA is TGCAGCGTTGCCCCAGGAGGGACTGAAGCTTTCTTT. Protein product: CSVAPGGTEAFF. The chain recombines TRBV29-1 with TRBJ1-1; the D is unclear. Germline values: CDR1 SQVTM, CDR2 ANQGSEA. V lost 4 bases, J lost 5 bases, and 11 bases lay in between. This CDR3 spans 12 amino acids.

This clone was detected once. Different DNA sequences within this sample yield the same CDR3. The rearrangement uses TRBV5-1 and TRBJ2-2; TRBD2 is a possible D gene (5 bases). The CDR3 contains 14 residues. Germline V gene sequence: CDR1 SGHRS, CDR2 YFSETQ. The ends were cut back, 1 base at V and 2 bases at J, with 6 bases in the middle. The CDR3 DNA sequence: TGCGCCAGCAGCTTGCTAGCCAACACCGGGGAGCTGTTTTTT. It yields the protein CASSLLANTGELFF.

The rearrangement joins TRBV4-1 to TRBJ2-4; 10 bases align to TRBD2. CDR1 and CDR2 (germline): MGHRA, YSYEKL. This CDR3 comprises 16 residues. The junction had 6 bases not matched to a gene; V was cut back by 0 bases and J by 7 bases. The CDR3 is CASSQDVSSGSNIQYF. The CDR3 DNA reads as TGCGCCAGCAGCCAAGATGTCTCTAGCGGGAGTAACATTCAGTACTTC.

The V and J genes are TRBV7-3 and TRBJ2-1, with D perhaps given as TRBD1 or TRBD2 (5 bases each). Germline CDR1 SGHTA, CDR2 FQGTGA. Trimming took 2 bases from V and 5 from J, leaving 10 bases between them. CDR3 length equals 14 residues. The CDR3 region is CASSLDGANNEQFF. For the CDR3, the DNA is TGTGCCAGCAGCTTAGACGGGGCCAACAATGAGCAGTTCTTC.

The CDR3 protein is CASSLSWGRAPDTQYF. CDR3 bases: TGTGCCAGCAGCTTATCCTGGGGTAGGGCTCCAGATACGCAGTATTTT. The chain recombines TRBV7-9 with TRBJ2-3; D not certain. The CDR3 consists of 16 residues. Germline V lookup: CDR1 SEHNR, CDR2 FQNEAQ (reference sequence). The ends were cut back, 2 bases at V and 4 bases at J, with 16 bases in the middle. The complete variable domain, with remaining parts taken from reference TRBV7-9 and TRBJ2-3, reads DTGVSQNPRHKITKRGQNVTFRCDPISEHNRLYWYRQTLGQGPEFLTYFQNEAQLEKSRLLSDRFSAERPKGSFSTLEIQRTEQGDSAMYLCASSLSWGRAPDTQYFGPGTRLTVL.

A word on this clone: Other DNA sequences of this sample code for an identical CDR3. The rearrangement joins TRBV2 to TRBJ2-7; D gene ambiguous. Between the trimmed V and J ends, which lost 2 bases and 7 bases, there was a span of 6 bases. The CDR3 covers 11 residues. The V gene's germline CDR1 is SNHLY and CDR2 FYNNEI. CDR3 loop: CASSERSEQYF. CDR3 DNA sequence: TGTGCCAGCAGTGAAAGGTCGGAGCAGTACTTC.

The chain's CDR3 is CASSGGLAGATDTQYF. In nucleotides, the CDR3 is TGCGCCAGCAGCGGGGGACTAGCGGGGGCCACAGATACGCAGTATTTT. V and J are TRBV5-1 and TRBJ2-3, with 14 bases identical to TRBD2. After removal of 4 bases from V and 2 bases from J, the junction contained 3 bases not matched to a gene. Per germline, CDR1 SGHRS and CDR2 YFSETQ. This CDR3 is built from 16 residues.

Details on this clone: This CDR3 is also generated by other DNA sequences in the sample. This rearrangement joins TRBV2 to TRBJ2-2, with 7 bases aligning to TRBD1. Unmatched junction bases numbered 3, after V lost 7 bases and J lost 1 base. The CDR3 extends over 14 amino acids. Germline loops: CDR1 SNHLY, CDR2 FYNNEI. The CDR3 DNA reads as TGTGCCAGCATTAGGGACAGGAACACCGGGGAGCTGTTTTTT. It yields the protein CASIRDRNTGELFF.

The CDR3 DNA follows: TGTGCCAGCAGCGTAGGGCGGACGGGAGGACGACAAGAGACCCAGTACTTC. This encodes CASSVGRTGGRQETQYF. The chain carries TRBV9 and TRBJ2-5, with 7 bases lining up with TRBD2. Losses at the gene ends were 0 bases for V and 2 bases for J; bases not matched to a gene: 10. In germline, CDR1 is SGDLS, CDR2 YYNGEE. The CDR3 has 17 amino acids.

The V gene is TRBV19, the J gene TRBJ2-7, with 11 nucleotides matching TRBD2. Germline-derived CDR1 and CDR2 are LNHDA and SQIVND (reference sequence). The CDR3 is 16 residues long. V dropped 5 bases and J dropped 3; count of bases not matched to a gene: 9. The CDR3 region has the DNA TGTGCCAGTAGTCCTTCTCCCGGGACTAGCGGCTACGAGCAGTACTTC. This encodes CASSPSPGTSGYEQYF.

This clone was counted between two and nine times. This CDR3 is CASSQQTGGTDTQYF. The CDR3 DNA follows: TGCGCCAGCAGCCAACAGACGGGGGGGACAGATACGCAGTATTTT. This rearrangement joins TRBV5-1 to TRBJ2-3; 8 nucleotides agree with TRBD2. Germline lookup yields CDR1 SGHRS and CDR2 YFSETQ. CDR3 length: 15 residues. Trimming cost V 4 bases and J 3 bases; bases outside gene matches: 7.

This clone appeared a few times. The rearrangement uses TRBV27 and TRBJ2-7; D remains unclear. Trimming shortened V by 2 bases and J by 7 bases, and 9 bases separated the two germline ends. The CDR3 has 12 residues. The germline V gene encodes CDR1 MNHEY and CDR2 SMNVEV (reference sequence). CDR3 nucleotides: TGTGCCAGCAGTTTACTCCCGATAGAGCAGTACTTC. Translated, it gives CASSLLPIEQYF.

The J gene is TRBJ1-4, the V gene TRBV15, with D uncertain. Germline loops: CDR1 LNHNV, CDR2 YYDKDF (reference sequence). V was cut by 0 bases and J by 7 bases, with 9 bases left in between. The CDR3 is 14 residues long. CDR3 coding DNA: TGTGCCACCAGCAGAGATTTAACCGGTGAAAAACTGTTTTTT. Translating it yields CATSRDLTGEKLFF.

This sequence joins TRBV7-9 and TRBJ2-1, with unresolved D. The CDR3 extends over 15 amino acids. Germline CDR1 is SEHNR and CDR2 is FQNEAQ (reference sequence). Trimming stripped 5 bases from V and 7 bases from J, with 18 bases between. This chain's CDR3 is CASSKLQAASNEQFF. The CDR3 DNA follows: TGTGCCAGCAGCAAGCTTCAAGCCGCTTCAAATGAGCAGTTCTTC. The full variable domain, in which reference TRBV7-9 and TRBJ2-1 provide the parts outside the CDR3, is DTGVSQNPRHKITKRGQNVTFRCDPISEHNRLYWYRQTLGQGPEFLTYFQNEAQLEKSRLLSDRFSAERPKGSFSTLEIQRTEQGDSAMYLCASSKLQAASNEQFFGPGTRLTVL.

The chain has TRBV11-2 and TRBJ1-1, with a possible D match to TRBD1 (6 bases). Trimming pared 3 bases from V and 11 bases from J, leaving 28 bases between. CDR1 SGHAT and CDR2 FQNNGV come from the germline V gene. The CDR3 length is 17 residues. The CDR3: CASSFSFRRDTGSGAFF. DNA for the CDR3: TGTGCCAGCAGCTTTTCGTTTAGAAGGGACACGGGTTCAGGGGCTTTCTTT.

J is TRBJ2-3 and V is TRBV10-2, with 9 bases matching TRBD2. The V gene end was trimmed by 2 bases and the J gene end by 3 bases; junction bases not matched to a gene: 9. The germline V gene encodes CDR1 WSHSY and CDR2 SAAADI. CDR3 length equals 17 residues. CDR3 in DNA: TGCGCCAGCAGTGAGGCCCCGGGTCTAGCGGGAACAGATACGCAGTATTTT. It codes for CASSEAPGLAGTDTQYF.

This sequence joins TRBV18 and TRBJ1-5; D uncertain. The CDR3 has 13 amino acids. Germline CDR1 reads KGHSH; CDR2 reads LQKENI. The ends were cut back, 4 bases at V and 10 bases at J, with 14 bases in the middle. The CDR3 sequence: CASSREAFGPQHF. The CDR3 DNA follows: TGTGCCAGCTCACGGGAAGCGTTCGGCCCCCAGCATTTT.

In this sample, this clone turned up a few times. The chain employs TRBV29-1 and TRBJ1-1; D not resolved. This CDR3 spans 13 amino acids. Germline V gene lookup returns CDR1 SQVTM and CDR2 ANQGSEA. V shed 1 base and J shed 0 bases, with 6 bases lying between them. The CDR3 DNA reads as TGCAGCGTTGAAGTAGCGGTGAACACTGAAGCTTTCTTT. This gives the protein CSVEVAVNTEAFF.

This chain joins TRBV9 and TRBJ1-3, with D possibly matching TRBD1 (6 bases). Looked up from germline, CDR1 is SGDLS and CDR2 is YYNGEE. Trimming cost V 2 bases and J 0 bases, with 12 bases left between them. CDR3 length: 16 amino acids. The chain's CDR3 is CASSVSGTSSGNTIYF. DNA for the CDR3: TGTGCCAGCAGCGTCTCCGGGACAAGCTCTGGAAACACCATATATTTT.

Points on this clone: Other DNA sequences from this sample encode an identical CDR3 as well. V usage is TRBV28 and J usage is TRBJ1-2; D unresolved. The CDR3 sequence is 13 residues long. Germline values: CDR1 MDHEN, CDR2 SYDVKM. Trimming left V 2 bases short and J 2 bases short, with 6 bases between. CDR3 DNA sequence: TGTGCCAGCAGTTTACCGGAGAACTATGGCTACACCTTC. This translates into CASSLPENYGYTF.